This T cell receptor (beta chain) comes out of a study of cytomegalovirus exposure and HLA in healthy donors (dated by TCRdb to between 2016 and 2019). As for the study more broadly: According to a later analysis, the 120 or so validation repertoires were produced on the same platform as the roughly 600 repertoires of the first cohort. The aim of the study was to test whether cataloging public T cell receptors could identify signatures of past pathogen exposure. To predict cytomegalovirus infection status, the study brought together high-throughput TCR immunosequencing, statistical association of individual TCRs with disease status, and machine learning. A separate validation cohort of 90 to 150 different subjects was used in addition to the roughly 640-subject first cohort.

The CDR3 numbers 18 residues from cysteine through phenylalanine. Only CDR3 DNA is held: 54 bases, read in frame from base 1. Germline trimming: 4 bases from V, 3 bases from J; junction bases outside gene matches: 15. The germline V gene supplies CDR1 MGHRA and CDR2 YSYEKL. As regards this clone: The antigen this receptor binds is unknown. Base qualities were left out, and no much larger clone turns up one base away.

Donors formed part of the validation cohort, which comprised 120 subjects and was distinct from the first cohort of 690 or so subjects. The library was generated by the immunoSEQ multiplex PCR assay. Processing in the source paper ran as follows. A statistical classification framework was developed to diagnose cytomegalovirus status using the catalog of TCR beta chain sequences. TCRdb retrieved this table from immuneACCESS and kept in-frame rearrangements only. Not all clones are present; in checked studies, unresolved V genes account for under half, and no reason is known for the remainder. The V and J calls and clone size come from that table; D and trimming were worked out from the DNA. This sample comprises some 200,000 clones, just over 90% of them detected only once. In total, the top ten clones hold about 1% of the sample. Overall study results and their limits: It was suggested by the authors that the approach could potentially be generalized to other disease states and immunological phenotypes. Most TCR sequences were observed very rarely across donors, whereas some public TCRs were present in many individuals. The classifier was reported to diagnose cytomegalovirus status with high specificity and sensitivity in both the original cohort and the validation cohort. The study listed 150 to 200 TCR beta chains as associated with cytomegalovirus. A few of the identified cytomegalovirus-associated TCR beta chains were confirmed in vitro to be specific for cytomegalovirus antigens. The validation cohort had no HLA typing available for a later analysis, so co-occurrence within that cohort was assessed over all 130 or so repertoires. A later analysis found that TCRs clustered in the first cohort also tended to co-occur in the 120 or so validation repertoires, with more than 90% of cluster scores above 0.

This clonotype was sampled from a woman under 30 in good health and CMV-seronegative. Sequenced input: PBMCs. The sequence links TRBV4-1 to TRBJ2-3, with 8 bases aligning to TRBD2. CDR3 loop: CASSRGLFGGRSTDTQYF. The DNA is as follows: TGCGCCAGCAGCCGAGGTTTATTCGGCGGGAGGAGTACAGATACGCAGTATTTT.